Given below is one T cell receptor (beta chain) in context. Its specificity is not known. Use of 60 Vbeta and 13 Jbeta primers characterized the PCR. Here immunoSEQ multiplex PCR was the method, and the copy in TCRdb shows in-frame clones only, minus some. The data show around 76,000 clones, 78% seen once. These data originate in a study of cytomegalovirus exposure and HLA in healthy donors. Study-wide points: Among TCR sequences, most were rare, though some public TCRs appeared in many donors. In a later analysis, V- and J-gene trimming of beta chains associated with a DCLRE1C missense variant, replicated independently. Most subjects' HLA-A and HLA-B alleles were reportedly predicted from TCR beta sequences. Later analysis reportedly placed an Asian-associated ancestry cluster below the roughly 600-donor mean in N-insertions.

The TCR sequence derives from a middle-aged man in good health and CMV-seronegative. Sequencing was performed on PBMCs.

The CDR3: CASSQGQGAVNTIYF. In DNA, the CDR3 is TGTGCCAGCAGTCAGGGACAGGGGGCTGTCAACACCATATATTTT. This rearrangement joins TRBV6-5 to TRBJ1-3; TRBD1 agrees at 12 bases. Trimming took 5 bases from V and 7 from J; bases not matched to a gene: 6. The CDR3 is made up of 15 amino acids. CDR1 MNHEY and CDR2 SVGAGI come from the germline V gene.